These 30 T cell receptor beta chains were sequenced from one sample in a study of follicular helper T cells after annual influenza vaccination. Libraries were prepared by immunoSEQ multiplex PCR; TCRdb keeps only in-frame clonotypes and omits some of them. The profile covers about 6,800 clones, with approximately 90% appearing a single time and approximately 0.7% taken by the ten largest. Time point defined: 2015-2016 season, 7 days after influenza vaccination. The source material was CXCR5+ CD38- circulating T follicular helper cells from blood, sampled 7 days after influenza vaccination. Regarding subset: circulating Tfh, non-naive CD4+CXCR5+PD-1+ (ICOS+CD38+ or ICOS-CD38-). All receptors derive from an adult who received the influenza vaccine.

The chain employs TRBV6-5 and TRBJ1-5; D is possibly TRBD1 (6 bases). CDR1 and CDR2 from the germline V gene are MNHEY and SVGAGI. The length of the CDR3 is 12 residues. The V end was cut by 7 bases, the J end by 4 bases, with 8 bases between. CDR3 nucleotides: TGTGCCAGCAACACAGGGAATCAGCCCCAGCATTTT. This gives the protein CASNTGNQPQHF.

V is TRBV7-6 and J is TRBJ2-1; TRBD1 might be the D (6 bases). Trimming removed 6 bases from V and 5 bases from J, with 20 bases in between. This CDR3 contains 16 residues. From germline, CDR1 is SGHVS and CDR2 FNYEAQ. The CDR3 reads CASRRTTGLVDNEQFF. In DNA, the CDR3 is TGTGCCAGCAGACGTACCACAGGGTTGGTGGACAATGAGCAGTTCTTC.

CDR3 sequence: CASSWGGRNQPQHF. The CDR3 DNA follows: TGTGCCAGCAGTTGGGGGGGCAGGAATCAGCCCCAGCATTTT. This chain joins TRBV28 and TRBJ1-5, with D tentatively TRBD1 (6 bases). Germline lookup yields CDR1 MDHEN and CDR2 SYDVKM. CDR3 length equals 14 residues. V lost 4 bases, J lost 4 bases, and 11 bases lay in between.

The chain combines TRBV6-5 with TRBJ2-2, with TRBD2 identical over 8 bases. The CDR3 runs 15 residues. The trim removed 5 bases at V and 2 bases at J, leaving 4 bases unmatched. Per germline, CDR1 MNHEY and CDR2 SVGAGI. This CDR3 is CASSPRGGNTGELFF. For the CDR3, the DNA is TGTGCCAGCAGTCCCCGGGGGGGCAACACCGGGGAGCTGTTTTTT.

The CDR3 DNA follows: TGTGCCAGCAGCCGGCGTGCGAATGAAAAACTGTTTTTT. It specifies CASSRRANEKLFF. The chain employs TRBV9 and TRBJ1-4, with D uncertain. The germline V gene has CDR1 SGDLS and CDR2 YYNGEE. Trimming took 4 bases from V and 5 from J, leaving 9 bases between them. CDR3 size: 13 residues.

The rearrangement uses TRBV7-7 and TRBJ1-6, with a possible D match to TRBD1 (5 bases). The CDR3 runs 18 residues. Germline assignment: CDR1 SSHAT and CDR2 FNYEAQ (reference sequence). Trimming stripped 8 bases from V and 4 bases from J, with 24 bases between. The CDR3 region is CASGRGKPRNAYNSPLHF. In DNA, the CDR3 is TGTGCCAGCGGAAGGGGCAAACCCCGAAATGCTTATAATTCACCCCTCCACTTT.

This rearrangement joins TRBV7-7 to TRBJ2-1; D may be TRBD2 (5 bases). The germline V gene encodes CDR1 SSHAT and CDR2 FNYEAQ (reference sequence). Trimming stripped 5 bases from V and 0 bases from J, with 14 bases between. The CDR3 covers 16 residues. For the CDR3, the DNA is TGTGCCAGCAGCCCCATGGGTGGAGGCTCCTACAATGAGCAGTTCTTC. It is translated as CASSPMGGGSYNEQFF.

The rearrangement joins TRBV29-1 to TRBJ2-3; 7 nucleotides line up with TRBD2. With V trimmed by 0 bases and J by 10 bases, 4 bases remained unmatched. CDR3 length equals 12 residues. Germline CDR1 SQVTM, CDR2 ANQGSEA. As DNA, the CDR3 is TGCAGCGTTGAAGACCGGGACTACGCGCAGTATTTT. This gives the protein CSVEDRDYAQYF.

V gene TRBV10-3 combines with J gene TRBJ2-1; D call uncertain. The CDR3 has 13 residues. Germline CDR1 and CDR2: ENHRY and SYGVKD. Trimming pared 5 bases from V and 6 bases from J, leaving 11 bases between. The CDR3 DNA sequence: TGTGCCATCAGTCCAGGTGACTTCAATGAGCAGTTCTTC. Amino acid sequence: CAISPGDFNEQFF.

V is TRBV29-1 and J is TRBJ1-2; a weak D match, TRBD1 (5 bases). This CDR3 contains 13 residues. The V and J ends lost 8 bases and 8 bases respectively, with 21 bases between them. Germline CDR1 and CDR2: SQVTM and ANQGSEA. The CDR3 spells CSTIDQGSGGYTF. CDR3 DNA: TGCAGCACGATAGACCAGGGATCTGGGGGCTACACCTTC. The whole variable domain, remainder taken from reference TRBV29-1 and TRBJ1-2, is SAVISQKPSRDICQRGTSLTIQCQVDSQVTMMFWYRQQPGQSLTLIATANQGSEATYESGFVIDKFPISRPNLTFSTLTVSNMSPEDSSIYLCSTIDQGSGGYTFGSGTRLTVV.

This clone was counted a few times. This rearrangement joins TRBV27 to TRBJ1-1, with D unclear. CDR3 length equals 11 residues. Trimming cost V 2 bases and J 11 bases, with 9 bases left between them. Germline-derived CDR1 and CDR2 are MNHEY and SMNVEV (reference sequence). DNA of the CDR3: TGTGCCAGCAGTTTAAAAGGGCGCGCTTTCTTT. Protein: CASSLKGRAFF.

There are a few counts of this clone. The CDR3 sequence: CASSIPAGGTDTQYF. CDR3 bases: TGTGCCAGCAGCATACCGGCAGGGGGCACAGATACGCAGTATTTT. The rearrangement joins TRBV28 to TRBJ2-3; D may be TRBD1 (6 bases). Between the trimmed V and J ends, which lost 6 bases and 1 base, there was a span of 14 bases. From germline, CDR1 is MDHEN and CDR2 SYDVKM. The CDR3 totals 15 residues.

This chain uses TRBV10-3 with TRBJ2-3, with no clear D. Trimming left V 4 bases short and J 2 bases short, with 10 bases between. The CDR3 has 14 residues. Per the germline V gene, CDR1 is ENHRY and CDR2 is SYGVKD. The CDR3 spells CAISGHFDTDTQYF. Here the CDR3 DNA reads TGTGCCATCAGTGGCCATTTTGACACAGATACGCAGTATTTT.

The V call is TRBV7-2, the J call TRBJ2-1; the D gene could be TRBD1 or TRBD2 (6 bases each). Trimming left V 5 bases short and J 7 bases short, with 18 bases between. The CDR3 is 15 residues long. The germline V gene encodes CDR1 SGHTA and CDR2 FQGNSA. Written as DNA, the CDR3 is TGTGCCAGCAGCCCCTTCGGCGTAGGGGGGAATGAGCAGTTCTTC. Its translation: CASSPFGVGGNEQFF.

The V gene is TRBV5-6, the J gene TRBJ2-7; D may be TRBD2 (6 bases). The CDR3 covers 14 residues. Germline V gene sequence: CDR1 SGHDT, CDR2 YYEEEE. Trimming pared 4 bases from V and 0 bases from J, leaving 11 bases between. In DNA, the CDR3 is TGTGCCAGCAGCGGGGGAGGACCCTCCTACGAGCAGTACTTC. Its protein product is CASSGGGPSYEQYF.

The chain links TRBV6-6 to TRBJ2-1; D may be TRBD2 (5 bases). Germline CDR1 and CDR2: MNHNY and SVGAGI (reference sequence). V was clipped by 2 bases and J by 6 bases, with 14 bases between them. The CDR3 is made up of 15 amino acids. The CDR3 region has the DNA TGTGCCAGCAGTTACGGTGGGAGCGTTAGCAATGAGCAGTTCTTC. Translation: CASSYGGSVSNEQFF.

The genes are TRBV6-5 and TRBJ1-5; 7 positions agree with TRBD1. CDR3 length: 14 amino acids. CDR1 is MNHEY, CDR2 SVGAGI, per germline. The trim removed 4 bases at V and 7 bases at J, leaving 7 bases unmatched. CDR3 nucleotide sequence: TGTGCCAGCAGTTTACGACAGGGATCCCAGCCCCAGCATTTT. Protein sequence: CASSLRQGSQPQHF.

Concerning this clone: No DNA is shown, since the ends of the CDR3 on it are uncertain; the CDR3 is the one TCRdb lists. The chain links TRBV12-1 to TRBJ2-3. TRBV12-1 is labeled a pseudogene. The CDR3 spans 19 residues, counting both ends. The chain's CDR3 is CASSFIHYFRGHNTDTQYF.

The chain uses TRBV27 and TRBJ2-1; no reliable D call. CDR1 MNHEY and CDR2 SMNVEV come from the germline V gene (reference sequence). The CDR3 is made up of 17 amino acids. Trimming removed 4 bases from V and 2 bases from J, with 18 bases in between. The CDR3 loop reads CASSSRSTLTAYNEQFF. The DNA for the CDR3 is TGTGCCAGCAGTTCCCGGTCCACCCTTACGGCCTACAATGAGCAGTTCTTC.

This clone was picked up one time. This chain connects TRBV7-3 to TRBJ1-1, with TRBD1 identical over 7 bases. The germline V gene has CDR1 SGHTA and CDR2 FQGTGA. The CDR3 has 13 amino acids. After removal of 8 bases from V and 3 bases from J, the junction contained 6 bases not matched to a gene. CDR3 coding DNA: TGTGCCAGCCAAGGGACAGAACACACTGAAGCTTTCTTT. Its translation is CASQGTEHTEAFF. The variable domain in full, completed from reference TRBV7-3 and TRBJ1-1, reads GAGVSQTPSNKVTEKGKYVELRCDPISGHTALYWYRQSLGQGPEFLIYFQGTGAADDSGLPNDRFFAVRPEGSVSTLKIQRTERGDSAVYLCASQGTEHTEAFFGQGTRLTVV.

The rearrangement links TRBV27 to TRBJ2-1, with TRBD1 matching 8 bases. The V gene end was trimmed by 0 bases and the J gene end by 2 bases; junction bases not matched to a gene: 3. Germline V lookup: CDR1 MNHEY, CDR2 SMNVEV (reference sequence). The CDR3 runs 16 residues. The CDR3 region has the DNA TGTGCCAGCAGTTTATCGGGGGACAGGACCTACAATGAGCAGTTCTTC. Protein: CASSLSGDRTYNEQFF.

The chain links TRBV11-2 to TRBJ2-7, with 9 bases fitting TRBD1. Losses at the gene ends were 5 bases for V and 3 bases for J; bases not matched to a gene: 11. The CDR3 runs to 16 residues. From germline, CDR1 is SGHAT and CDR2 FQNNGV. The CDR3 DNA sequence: TGTGCCAGCAGCCCCCATCCGGGACAGGGTCTCTACGAGCAGTACTTC. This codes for CASSPHPGQGLYEQYF.

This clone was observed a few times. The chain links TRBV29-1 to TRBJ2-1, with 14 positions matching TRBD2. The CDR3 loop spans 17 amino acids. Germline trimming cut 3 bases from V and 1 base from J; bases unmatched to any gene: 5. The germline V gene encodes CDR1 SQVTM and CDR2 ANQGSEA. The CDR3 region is CSVEGLAGAQSYNEQFF. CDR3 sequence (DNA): TGCAGCGTTGAGGGACTAGCGGGAGCTCAGTCCTACAATGAGCAGTTCTTC.

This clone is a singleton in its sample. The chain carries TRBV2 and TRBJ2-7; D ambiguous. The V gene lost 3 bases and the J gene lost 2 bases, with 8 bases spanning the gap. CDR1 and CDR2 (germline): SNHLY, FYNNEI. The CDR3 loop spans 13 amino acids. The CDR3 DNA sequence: TGTGCCAGCAGTGAGCCATTTACCTACGAGCAGTACTTC. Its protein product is CASSEPFTYEQYF.

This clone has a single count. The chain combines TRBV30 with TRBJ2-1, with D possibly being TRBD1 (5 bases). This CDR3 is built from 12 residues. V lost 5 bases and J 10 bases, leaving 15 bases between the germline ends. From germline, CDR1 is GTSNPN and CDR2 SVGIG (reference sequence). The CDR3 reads CAWLTVTGEQFF. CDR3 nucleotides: TGTGCCTGGTTGACAGTCACCGGGGAGCAGTTCTTC.

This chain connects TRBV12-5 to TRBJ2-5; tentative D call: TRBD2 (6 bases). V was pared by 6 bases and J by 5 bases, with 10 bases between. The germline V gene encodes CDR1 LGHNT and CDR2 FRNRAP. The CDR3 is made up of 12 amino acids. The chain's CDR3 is CASGPREETQYF. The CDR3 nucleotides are TGTGCTAGTGGCCCCCGGGAGGAGACCCAGTACTTC.

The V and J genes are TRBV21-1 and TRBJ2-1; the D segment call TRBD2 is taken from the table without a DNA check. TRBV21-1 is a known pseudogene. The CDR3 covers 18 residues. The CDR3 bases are TGTGCCAGCAGCAAAGCGGCGAATGAGGGAGGGGACTCTTGTGAGCAGTTCTTC. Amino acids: CASSKAANEGGDSCEQFF.

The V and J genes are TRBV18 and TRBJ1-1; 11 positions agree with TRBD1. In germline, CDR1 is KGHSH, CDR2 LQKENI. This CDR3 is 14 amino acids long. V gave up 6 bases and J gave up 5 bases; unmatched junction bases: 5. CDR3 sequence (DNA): TGTGCCAGCTCCCCCGGGACAGGGGGGACTGAAGCTTTCTTT. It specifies CASSPGTGGTEAFF.

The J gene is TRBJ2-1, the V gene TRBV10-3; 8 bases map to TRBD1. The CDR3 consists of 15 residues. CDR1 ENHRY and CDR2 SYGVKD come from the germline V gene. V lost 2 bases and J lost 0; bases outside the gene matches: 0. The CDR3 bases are TGTGCCATCAGTGAGCAGGGGGCCTCCTACAATGAGCAGTTCTTC. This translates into CAISEQGASYNEQFF.

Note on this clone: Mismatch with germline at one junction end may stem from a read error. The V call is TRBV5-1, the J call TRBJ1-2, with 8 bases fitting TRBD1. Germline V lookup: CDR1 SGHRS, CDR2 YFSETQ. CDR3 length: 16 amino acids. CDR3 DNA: TGCGCCAGCGGCTTTAGGACAGGGAATGTGGGCTATGGCTACACCTTC. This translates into CASGFRTGNVGYGYTF.